A single sample gave rise to the 25 T cell receptor beta chains below, sequenced in a study of a mutant IDH1 vaccine in newly diagnosed glioma. Clones were sequenced by immunoSEQ multiplex PCR, and TCRdb holds only the in-frame ones, with some missing. This sample has around 52,000 clones; approximately 78% occur once, and the top ten carry approximately 1.8%. Time point given: week 5, during vaccination. What each vaccine dose contained was 300 ug of mutant IDH1 20-mer peptide, accompanied by topical imiquimod. These TCRs' antigens remain unknown. Sequenced here: PBMCs, sampled from a glioma patient whose treatment included an IDH1 peptide vaccine. These receptors originate from a woman between 40 and 55 years old with glioma.

The gene calls are TRBV2 and TRBJ2-5, with TRBD2 matching over 8 bases. This CDR3 region has 12 residues. V shed 8 bases and J 5 bases; nucleotides not matched to a gene: 4. Germline CDR1 and CDR2: SNHLY and FYNNEI. The CDR3 region has the DNA TGTGCCAGCCGGGGGGGCGTTGAGACCCAGTACTTC. It is translated as CASRGGVETQYF.

The chain recombines TRBV5-1 with TRBJ2-7; TRBD1 matches at 9 bases. The germline CDR1 and CDR2 sequences are SGHRS and YFSETQ. The CDR3 is 14 residues long. V shed 1 base, J shed 3 bases, and the junction held 2 bases outside the gene matches. For the CDR3, the DNA is TGCGCCAGCAGCTTGACAGGGGGCAACTACGAGCAGTACTTC. Translated: CASSLTGGNYEQYF.

The chain couples TRBV29-1 to TRBJ1-2; 8 nucleotides agree with TRBD1. Per germline, CDR1 SQVTM and CDR2 ANQGSEA. The CDR3 runs 14 residues. V was clipped by 3 bases and J by 3 bases; unmatched bases: 6. DNA of the CDR3: TGCAGCGTTGATAGGCAGGGGGCCTACTATGGCTACACCTTC. It yields the protein CSVDRQGAYYGYTF.

The chain employs TRBV10-1 and TRBJ2-1; 7 nucleotides align to TRBD1. The J segment lost 5 bases and the V segment lost 10 bases, leaving 5 bases of the junction unmatched. The CDR3 loop spans 12 amino acids. The germline gives CDR1 WNHNN, CDR2 SYGVQD (reference sequence). DNA for the CDR3: TGCGCCACAACAGGGGCCAACAATGAGCAGTTCTTC. Translated, it gives CATTGANNEQFF.

The chain carries TRBV5-1 and TRBJ2-5; a weak D match, TRBD1 (6 bases). V lost 2 bases, J lost 4 bases, and 9 bases lay in between. The CDR3 runs to 13 residues. Germline V CDR1 and CDR2: SGHRS, YFSETQ. The CDR3 here is CASSLQGRETQYF. The CDR3 DNA is TGCGCCAGCAGCTTACAGGGCCGAGAGACCCAGTACTTC.

The chain has TRBV18 and TRBJ2-5; 10 bases align to TRBD2. CDR1 is KGHSH and CDR2 is LQKENI in the germline V gene. With 0 bases clipped from V and 5 bases from J, the junction kept 6 bases outside the gene matches. This CDR3 is 16 amino acids long. The CDR3: CASSPPWLAGEETQYF. In DNA form, the CDR3 reads TGTGCCAGCTCACCACCGTGGCTAGCGGGGGAGGAGACCCAGTACTTC.

DNA of the CDR3: TGCGCCAGCAGCCAAGATCACGGGGTGAGGGACACCATATATTTT. Protein sequence: CASSQDHGVRDTIYF. J is TRBJ1-3 and V is TRBV4-3, with D unresolved. Germline lookup yields CDR1 LGHNA and CDR2 YSLEER. The CDR3 has 15 amino acids. V was trimmed by 0 bases and J by 8 bases, leaving 14 bases between them.

The chain uses TRBV19 and TRBJ2-5; D might be TRBD2 (5 bases). V gave up 6 bases and J gave up 5 bases, with 19 bases separating them. The CDR3 is made up of 15 amino acids. From germline, CDR1 is LNHDA and CDR2 SQIVND (reference sequence). The CDR3 sequence: CASRPFGKGDETQYF. The CDR3, as DNA: TGTGCCAGTAGACCCTTCGGGAAGGGCGATGAGACCCAGTACTTC.

This clone appeared a few times. The chain has TRBV2 and TRBJ1-2, with D perhaps matching TRBD1 (6 bases). V was cut by 5 bases and J by 6 bases, with 19 bases left in between. The CDR3 extends over 15 amino acids. CDR1 SNHLY and CDR2 FYNNEI come from the germline V gene. CDR3 coding DNA: TGTGCCAGCAGTCCCAACAGGGTAAGCGCGAATGGCTACACCTTC. Protein: CASSPNRVSANGYTF.

The chain carries TRBV4-3 and TRBJ1-2, with TRBD1 matching 9 bases. With V trimmed by 0 bases and J by 4 bases, 6 bases remained unmatched. The CDR3 totals 16 residues. CDR1 is LGHNA and CDR2 is YSLEER in the germline V gene. CDR3 nucleotide sequence: TGCGCCAGCAGCCAAGATCGGGACAGGGCCATCTATGGCTACACCTTC. This sequence encodes CASSQDRDRAIYGYTF.

This chain connects TRBV9 to TRBJ1-2; 10 nucleotides line up with TRBD1. The germline V gene has CDR1 SGDLS and CDR2 YYNGEE. Trimming at V came to 4 bases and at J to 9 bases, leaving 12 bases not matched to a gene. This CDR3 has 15 residues. CDR3 nucleotide sequence: TGTGCCAGCAGCCCCCATGGGGGACAGGGGTCCCGCTACACCTTC. The encoded protein is CASSPHGGQGSRYTF.

V gene TRBV29-1 combines with J gene TRBJ1-2; TRBD1 aligns across 8 bases. The CDR3 has 12 residues. Unmatched junction bases numbered 4, after V lost 6 bases and J lost 4 bases. Germline values: CDR1 SQVTM, CDR2 ANQGSEA. This CDR3 reads CSVAGTGYGYTF. The CDR3 bases are TGCAGCGTCGCCGGGACAGGCTATGGCTACACCTTC.

This clone appeared once. The V call is TRBV25-1, the J call TRBJ2-5; TRBD1 aligns across 7 bases. V gave up 3 bases and J gave up 2 bases; unmatched junction bases: 6. The germline V gene has CDR1 MGHDK and CDR2 SYGVNS. The CDR3 has 15 residues. The CDR3 DNA reads as TGTGCCAGCAGTGACCGGGACAGCAGACAAGAGACCCAGTACTTC. Its protein is CASSDRDSRQETQYF.

The genes are TRBV30 and TRBJ1-2; 8 positions match TRBD1. The CDR3 length is 14 residues. Germline values: CDR1 GTSNPN, CDR2 SVGIG (reference sequence). With V trimmed by 0 bases and J by 1 base, 1 base remained unmatched. The CDR3 bases are TGTGCCTGGAGTGTACAGGGGGATAACTATGGCTACACCTTC. Protein sequence: CAWSVQGDNYGYTF.

CDR3 region: CAWGDPGVQPQHF. DNA of the CDR3: TGTGCCTGGGGAGATCCAGGGGTTCAGCCCCAGCATTTT. The V gene is TRBV30, the J gene TRBJ1-5; D perhaps matches TRBD1 (6 bases). Germline-derived CDR1 and CDR2 are GTSNPN and SVGIG (reference sequence). The CDR3 is 13 residues long. V was pared by 5 bases and J by 6 bases, with 14 bases between.

The chain joins TRBV4-1 to TRBJ2-7; 8 bases align to TRBD1. There are 15 residues in the CDR3. V shed 3 bases, J shed 4 bases, and the junction held 8 bases outside the gene matches. Germline-derived CDR1 and CDR2 are MGHRA and YSYEKL. The CDR3 nucleotides read TGCGCCAGCAGCCAGCCAGGGGGCAGCGTGTACGAGCAGTACTTC. Translated: CASSQPGGSVYEQYF.

CDR3 sequence reads: CASSLGVVGSNQPQHF. The DNA for the CDR3 is TGTGCCAGCAGCTTAGGTGTGGTGGGCTCGAATCAGCCCCAGCATTTT. The rearrangement joins TRBV7-9 to TRBJ1-5, with unresolved D. CDR1 and CDR2 (germline): SEHNR, FQNEAQ (reference sequence). Trimming left V 1 base short and J 4 bases short, with 14 bases between. The CDR3 consists of 16 residues. Combining the CDR3 with reference TRBV7-9 and TRBJ1-5 gives the whole variable domain DTGVSQNPRHKITKRGQNVTFRCDPISEHNRLYWYRQTLGQGPEFLTYFQNEAQLEKSRLLSDRFSAERPKGSFSTLEIQRTEQGDSAMYLCASSLGVVGSNQPQHFGDGTRLSIL.

This chain uses TRBV10-3 with TRBJ1-2, with D perhaps TRBD1 (5 bases). Trimming stripped 8 bases from V and 7 bases from J, with 20 bases between. This CDR3 region has 14 residues. In germline, CDR1 is ENHRY, CDR2 SYGVKD. DNA of the CDR3: TGTGCCATCCTGGGCCGGGGGTCTATTGGTGGCTACACCTTC. It is translated as CAILGRGSIGGYTF.

The chain recombines TRBV5-1 with TRBJ1-1, with unresolved D. There are 15 residues in the CDR3. Germline V gene lookup returns CDR1 SGHRS and CDR2 YFSETQ. Deletions cut 4 bases from V and 3 bases from J, with 16 bases between. The CDR3 nucleotides read TGCGCCAGCAGCGCTGGAGTAGGGTGGTACACTGAAGCTTTCTTT. It codes for CASSAGVGWYTEAFF.

The V and J genes are TRBV2 and TRBJ1-1; D might be TRBD1 (5 bases). The CDR3 covers 15 residues. Looked up from germline, CDR1 is SNHLY and CDR2 is FYNNEI. Between the trimmed V and J ends, which lost 3 bases and 1 base, there was a span of 12 bases. The CDR3 is CASSDTGHRNTEAFF. Written as DNA, the CDR3 is TGTGCCAGCAGTGACACCGGACACAGGAACACTGAAGCTTTCTTT. Using reference TRBV2 and TRBJ1-1 for the parts outside the CDR3, the full variable domain is EPEVTQTPSHQVTQMGQEVILRCVPISNHLYFYWYRQILGQKVEFLVSFYNNEISEKSEIFDDQFSVERPDGSNFTLKIRSTKLEDSAMYFCASSDTGHRNTEAFFGQGTRLTVV.

This chain links TRBV5-4 with TRBJ1-6; D is unresolved. V lost 5 bases and J 5 bases, leaving 11 bases between the germline ends. Per germline, CDR1 SGHNT and CDR2 YYREEE (reference sequence). CDR3 length: 14 residues. CDR3 protein: CASSLWADNSPLHF. CDR3 nucleotide sequence: TGTGCCAGCAGTCTTTGGGCCGATAATTCACCCCTCCACTTT.

The genes are TRBV7-8 and TRBJ1-2, with a tentative D call TRBD1 (6 bases). The germline V gene has CDR1 SGHVS and CDR2 FQNEAQ. This CDR3 comprises 19 residues. V was shortened by 2 bases and J by 5 bases, with 27 bases between the two germline ends. CDR3 in DNA: TGTGCCAGCAGCTTAACCTCCCCTCGGCCGGGGGGGGGCGAATATGGCTACACCTTC. Translation: CASSLTSPRPGGGEYGYTF.

The rearrangement links TRBV19 to TRBJ1-1; unclear D gene. V was clipped by 5 bases and J by 1 base, with 11 bases between them. This CDR3 has 14 amino acids. Germline V gene lookup returns CDR1 LNHDA and CDR2 SQIVND (reference sequence). The CDR3 nucleotides read TGTGCCAGTAGTGTGTTTTTAGAGAACACTGAAGCTTTCTTT. It specifies CASSVFLENTEAFF.

The V call is TRBV30, the J call TRBJ1-6, with D possibly TRBD1 on 5 matching bases. Germline lookup yields CDR1 GTSNPN and CDR2 SVGIG (reference sequence). Trimming removed 3 bases at V and 6 bases at J, with 15 bases between. The CDR3 totals 15 residues. The CDR3 DNA reads TGTGCCTGGAGGGCCCAGGGAATGAGTAATTCACCCCTCCACTTT. Protein: CAWRAQGMSNSPLHF.

The gene calls are TRBV5-6 and TRBJ2-7; D may be TRBD1 or TRBD2 (5 bases each). The CDR3 is 16 amino acids. Deletions cut 0 bases from V and 3 bases from J, with 16 bases between. In germline, CDR1 is SGHDT, CDR2 YYEEEE. CDR3 bases: TGTGCCAGCAGCTTGGCCTCCGGTCAGAGGGGCTACGAGCAGTACTTC. Protein product: CASSLASGQRGYEQYF.